Presented here are 28 T cell receptor beta chains from one specimen sequenced in a study of blood T cell repertoires in COVID-19. Libraries were prepared by immunoSEQ multiplex PCR; TCRdb keeps only in-frame clonotypes and omits some of them. The sample holds about 240,000 clones; about 87% are singletons and the top ten take under 9%. Sequencing input: peripheral blood. These receptors originate from a woman aged 65 to 85 with active or convalescent COVID-19.

This clone was picked up one time. The gene calls are TRBV6-5 and TRBJ1-2; D might be TRBD1 (5 bases). V was pared by 5 bases and J by 0 bases, with 7 bases between. CDR3 length: 13 amino acids. CDR1 and CDR2 from the germline V gene are MNHEY and SVGAGI. The CDR3 DNA reads as TGTGCCAGCAGTAAGACAGCTAACTATGGCTACACCTTC. Protein product: CASSKTANYGYTF.

This chain joins TRBV11-2 and TRBJ2-7; D perhaps matches TRBD1 (5 bases). The CDR3 consists of 14 residues. With 1 base removed from V and 0 bases from J, the gap between germline ends came to 7 bases. The germline V gene encodes CDR1 SGHAT and CDR2 FQNNGV. This chain's CDR3 is CASSLGTTSYEQYF. The CDR3 nucleotides read TGTGCCAGCAGCTTAGGGACAACCTCCTACGAGCAGTACTTC.

V gene TRBV14 combines with J gene TRBJ1-4; no definite D call. This CDR3 has 14 amino acids. CDR1 and CDR2 (germline): SGHDN, FVKESK. V was pared by 3 bases and J by 7 bases, with 12 bases between. The CDR3: CASSQTDLFEKLFF. The CDR3 DNA sequence: TGTGCCAGCAGCCAGACGGACTTGTTTGAAAAACTGTTTTTT.

The V gene is TRBV5-4, the J gene TRBJ2-7, with 9 bases fitting TRBD2. With 7 bases clipped from V and 6 bases from J, the junction kept 8 bases outside the gene matches. CDR1 is SGHNT, CDR2 YYREEE, per germline (reference sequence). This CDR3 has 13 amino acids. This CDR3 is CASGEAGGGEQYF. CDR3 coding DNA: TGTGCCAGCGGTGAAGCGGGGGGAGGCGAGCAGTACTTC.

The chain recombines TRBV4-1 with TRBJ1-2, with TRBD1 as a possible D gene (6 bases). The CDR3 runs 14 residues. The V end was cut by 1 base, the J end by 2 bases, with 8 bases between. Germline assignment: CDR1 MGHRA and CDR2 YSYEKL. The DNA of the CDR3 is TGCGCCAGCAGCCAAGCGACAGGCAACTATGGCTACACCTTC. Residues: CASSQATGNYGYTF.

This clone has only one observation. This chain links TRBV18 with TRBJ1-1, with a possible D match to TRBD1 (5 bases). Germline V CDR1 and CDR2: KGHSH, LQKENI. V was clipped by 2 bases and J by 1 base, with 11 bases between them. This CDR3 is built from 15 residues. DNA for the CDR3: TGTGCCAGCTCACCAAGGGAGGGGACGAACACTGAAGCTTTCTTT. The encoded protein is CASSPREGTNTEAFF. Full variable domain (outside the CDR3, taken from reference TRBV18 and TRBJ1-1): NAGVMQNPRHLVRRRGQEARLRCSPMKGHSHVYWYRQLPEEGLKFMVYLQKENIIDESGMPKERFSAEFPKEGPSILRIQQVVRGDSAAYFCASSPREGTNTEAFFGQGTRLTVV.

The rearrangement joins TRBV25-1 to TRBJ1-4, with TRBD1 matching over 7 bases. Losses at the gene ends were 3 bases for V and 8 bases for J; bases not matched to a gene: 6. The CDR3 sequence is 14 residues long. Germline loops: CDR1 MGHDK, CDR2 SYGVNS. The DNA for the CDR3 is TGTGCCAGCAGTGAGCGTAGGGGGCAGGAAAAACTGTTTTTT. Its translation: CASSERRGQEKLFF.

The J gene is TRBJ1-2, the V gene TRBV6-2 or TRBV6-3, with TRBD1 as a possible D gene (6 bases). Trimming took off 5 bases at V and 8 bases at J, with 15 bases between the two ends. The CDR3 contains 13 residues. Germline V CDR1 and CDR2: MNHEY, SVGEGT. CDR3 region: CASSPTKGGGYTF. The CDR3 coding sequence is TGTGCCAGCAGTCCAACCAAAGGGGGAGGCTACACCTTC.

The V gene is TRBV6-5, the J gene TRBJ1-4; TRBD1 aligns across 9 bases. This CDR3 has 14 residues. From germline, CDR1 is MNHEY and CDR2 SVGAGI. J was trimmed by 7 bases and V by 4 bases; bases with no gene match: 4. Here the CDR3 DNA reads TGTGCCAGCAGTTCGGACAGGGGCGGTGAAAAACTGTTTTTT. Translating it yields CASSSDRGGEKLFF.

V is TRBV4-3 and J is TRBJ1-2; D not resolved. V lost 3 bases to trimming and J lost 5 bases, with 10 bases between them. In germline, CDR1 is LGHNA, CDR2 YSLEER. The CDR3 sequence is 13 residues long. DNA of the CDR3: TGCGCCAGCAGCCACCCCTTGAGTTATGGCTACACCTTC. The encoded protein is CASSHPLSYGYTF.

This chain links TRBV19 with TRBJ1-2; TRBD1 might be the D (5 bases). Deletions cut 7 bases from V and 5 bases from J, with 14 bases between. The germline V gene encodes CDR1 LNHDA and CDR2 SQIVND (reference sequence). The CDR3 has 13 amino acids. The CDR3 loop reads CASKELTAYGYTF. The CDR3 DNA is TGTGCCAGTAAAGAATTGACAGCGTATGGCTACACCTTC. Based on the CDR3 plus reference TRBV19 and TRBJ1-2, the full variable domain is DGGITQSPKYLFRKEGQNVTLSCEQNLNHDAMYWYRQDPGQGLRLIYYSQIVNDFQKGDIAEGYSVSREKKESFPLTVTSAQKNPTAFYLCASKELTAYGYTFGSGTRLTVV.

CDR3: CASSLEDIRYGYTF. CDR3 DNA sequence: TGTGCCAGCAGCTTAGAGGACATCCGGTATGGCTACACCTTC. The V gene is TRBV11-2, the J gene TRBJ1-2; a weak D match, TRBD1 (5 bases). The germline V and J ends were trimmed by 0 bases and 5 bases, with 10 bases remaining between them. The CDR3 is 14 residues long. CDR1 and CDR2 from the germline V gene are SGHAT and FQNNGV.

The V call is TRBV12-3 or TRBV12-4, the J call TRBJ1-2, with D possibly TRBD1 on 5 matching bases. V was pared by 6 bases and J by 8 bases, with 16 bases between. The CDR3 contains 13 residues. CDR3 bases: TGTGCCAGCAGCAACAGCGGGGGATACGGCTACACCTTC. Translation: CASSNSGGYGYTF.

This clone has a single count. A junction boundary mismatches the germline segment, possibly from a read error. The V call is TRBV12-5, the J call TRBJ2-7; TRBD1 agrees at 9 bases. Germline-derived CDR1 and CDR2 are LGHNT and FRNRAP. This CDR3 is 14 amino acids long. Written as DNA, the CDR3 is TGTGCTAGTGGCTTGGGACAGGGTAAGAACGAGCAGTACTTC. Translating it yields CASGLGQGKNEQYF.

The J gene is TRBJ2-7, the V gene TRBV7-6; weak D call: TRBD1 (6 bases). The germline V gene encodes CDR1 SGHVS and CDR2 FNYEAQ. V was clipped by 0 bases and J by 3 bases, with 15 bases between them. The CDR3 loop spans 16 amino acids. The CDR3 loop is CASSLAPWRQDYEQYF. The DNA for the CDR3 is TGTGCCAGCAGCTTAGCGCCCTGGCGACAGGACTACGAGCAGTACTTC. Full variable domain (rest looked up from reference TRBV7-6 and TRBJ2-7): GAGVSQSPRYKVTKRGQDVALRCDPISGHVSLYWYRQALGQGPEFLTYFNYEAQQDKSGLPNDRFSAERPEGSISTLTIQRTEQRDSAMYRCASSLAPWRQDYEQYFGPGTRLTVT.

The chain has TRBV29-1 and TRBJ2-1, with 9 bases identical to TRBD2. Germline lookup yields CDR1 SQVTM and CDR2 ANQGSEA. V shed 7 bases and J 5 bases; nucleotides not matched to a gene: 3. The length of the CDR3 is 12 residues. CDR3 sequence (DNA): TGCAGCGGCGGGGGGGCTAACAATGAGCAGTTCTTC. Protein product: CSGGGANNEQFF.

The J gene is TRBJ2-2, the V gene TRBV2, with D possibly TRBD2 on 5 matching bases. The germline V gene encodes CDR1 SNHLY and CDR2 FYNNEI. V lost 6 bases, J lost 4 bases, and 15 bases lay in between. CDR3 length equals 15 residues. The DNA for the CDR3 is TGTGCCAGCAGATCCCCCCGGGCGGGCACCGGGGAGCTGTTTTTT. It yields the protein CASRSPRAGTGELFF.

This chain joins TRBV3-1 (or the pseudogene TRBV3-2) and TRBJ2-1, with D possibly being TRBD2 (6 bases). CDR3 length equals 15 residues. Trimming took off 4 bases at V and 6 bases at J, with 16 bases between the two ends. The germline gives CDR1 LGHDT, CDR2 YNNKEL (reference sequence). The CDR3 DNA reads TGTGCCAGCAGCCCCCACGGGCGGGGATCCAATGAGCAGTTCTTC. It encodes CASSPHGRGSNEQFF.

The V call is TRBV27, the J call TRBJ1-2, with unresolved D. The CDR3 covers 13 residues. Trimming left V 5 bases short and J 4 bases short, with 11 bases between. Germline CDR1 MNHEY, CDR2 SMNVEV (reference sequence). The CDR3 sequence: CASSISPRYGYTF. The CDR3 coding sequence is TGTGCCAGCAGTATTAGCCCCCGCTATGGCTACACCTTC.

This chain uses TRBV4-3 with TRBJ2-2; tentative D call: TRBD1 (6 bases). The CDR3 covers 13 residues. V shed 11 bases and J shed 1 base, with 11 bases lying between them. Germline V lookup: CDR1 LGHNA, CDR2 YSLEER. CDR3 sequence reads: CACSTGNTGELFF. The DNA of the CDR3 is TGCGCCTGTTCGACAGGGAACACCGGGGAGCTGTTTTTT.

The chain has TRBV28 and TRBJ1-1, with 9 bases identical to TRBD1. This CDR3 region has 15 residues. The ends lost 2 bases at V and 1 base at J; junction bases unmatched: 2. CDR1 MDHEN and CDR2 SYDVKM come from the germline V gene. CDR3 region: CASSLRGQGNTEAFF. Written as DNA, the CDR3 is TGTGCCAGCAGTTTAAGGGGACAGGGGAACACTGAAGCTTTCTTT.

This clone appeared once. V and J are TRBV19 and TRBJ1-5, with D maybe TRBD1 (6 bases). Trimming removed 2 bases at V and 1 base at J, with 12 bases between. The germline gives CDR1 LNHDA, CDR2 SQIVND (reference sequence). There are 16 residues in the CDR3. CDR3 nucleotides: TGTGCCAGTAGTATAAACCTAGGACAGAGCAATCAGCCCCAGCATTTT. Translation gives CASSINLGQSNQPQHF.

The table lists this clone with a count of one. The chain employs TRBV4-3 and TRBJ2-5; D remains unclear. Trimming removed 3 bases at V and 5 bases at J, with 10 bases between. CDR3 length equals 13 residues. From germline, CDR1 is LGHNA and CDR2 YSLEER. The chain's CDR3 is CASSQGRMETQYF. The CDR3 coding sequence is TGCGCCAGCAGCCAGGGCCGGATGGAGACCCAGTACTTC.

The CDR3 region is CASSPDRLNTEAFF. The CDR3 DNA reads TGTGCCAGCAGTCCGGACAGGCTAAACACTGAAGCTTTCTTT. The chain couples TRBV11-2 to TRBJ1-1; TRBD1 matches 7 bases. Germline lookup yields CDR1 SGHAT and CDR2 FQNNGV. This CDR3 contains 14 residues. After removal of 6 bases from V and 2 bases from J, the junction contained 6 bases not matched to a gene.

This clone has more than one count but fewer than ten. This rearrangement joins TRBV7-2 to TRBJ2-5, with TRBD2 matching 11 bases. The V gene end was trimmed by 8 bases and the J gene end by 5 bases; junction bases not matched to a gene: 13. The CDR3 has 16 residues. Germline V gene data show CDR1 as SGHTA and CDR2 as FQGNSA. The chain's CDR3 is CASFPQLAGAGETQYF. For the CDR3, the DNA is TGTGCCAGCTTCCCCCAACTAGCGGGGGCGGGGGAGACCCAGTACTTC.

The gene calls are TRBV18 and TRBJ2-3; tentatively, D is TRBD2 (5 bases). The germline V gene has CDR1 KGHSH and CDR2 LQKENI. The CDR3 length is 16 residues. V lost 0 bases and J 4 bases, leaving 14 bases between the germline ends. CDR3: CASSPPGNSGSDTQYF. The CDR3 DNA reads as TGTGCCAGCTCACCACCTGGAAACAGCGGATCAGATACGCAGTATTTT.

This clone was recorded only once. This sequence joins TRBV7-2 and TRBJ2-5; tentative D call: TRBD2 (5 bases). The CDR3 is 13 residues long. V lost 5 bases and J lost 5, with 12 bases in between. Germline V CDR1 and CDR2: SGHTA, FQGNSA. CDR3 sequence: CASSRAPGETQYF. The CDR3 DNA follows: TGTGCCAGCAGCCGGGCCCCGGGGGAGACCCAGTACTTC.

This chain uses TRBV3-1 (or the pseudogene TRBV3-2) with TRBJ1-2, with 8 bases fitting TRBD1. The germline CDR1 and CDR2 sequences are LGHDT and YNNKEL (reference sequence). The CDR3 extends over 15 amino acids. V shed 3 bases, J shed 7 bases, and the junction held 10 bases outside the gene matches. This CDR3 reads CASSQGGQGARGYTF. CDR3 DNA: TGTGCCAGCAGCCAGGGTGGGCAGGGGGCACGTGGCTACACCTTC.